The rows below give T cell receptor beta chains drawn from one sample of a study of a mutant IDH1 vaccine in newly diagnosed glioma. The assay was immunoSEQ multiplex PCR, and TCRdb's table has in-frame clones only and misses some. The sample includes approximately 88,000 clones, around 77% of them seen just once. Sequenced material: PBMCs, taken from a glioma patient treated with radiotherapy, temozolomide or both. These TCRs come from a man aged 35-49 years with glioma. The CDR3 runs from the conserved cysteine through the conserved F or W. D genes are given only for firm matches. The size entry is marked missing in some rows and otherwise reads once, few, many or a size class.

>TRBJ2-1|TRBV9|.|.
TGTGCCAGCAGCGTACCCCCGGGCAGGCCGAGCTCCTACAATGAGCAGTTCTTC
CASSVPPGRPSSYNEQFF
>TRBJ2-5|TRBV13|once|.
TGTGCCAGCAGCTCGACCAGACAGTTGAAGACCCAGTACTTC
CASSSTRQLKTQYF
>TRBJ1-5|TRBV28|.|.
TGTGCCAGCAGTTCCGGGAGACAGCCCCAGCATTTT
CASSSGRQPQHF
>TRBJ2-7|TRBV7-9|.|TRBD2
TGTGCCAGCAGCAAGGCCCCGGCGGGAGGGGTCCACGAGCAGTACTTC
CASSKAPAGGVHEQYF
>TRBJ1-2|TRBV19|.|TRBD1
TGTGCCGGAAGGACAGGGGGCTATGGCTACACCTTC
CAGRTGGYGYTF
>TRBJ1-5|TRBV4-2|few|.
TGTGCCAGCAGCCAAGTTGGAAGCAATCAGCCCCAGCATTTT
CASSQVGSNQPQHF
>TRBJ1-6|TRBV19|.|TRBD1
TGTGCCAGTAGGAGGGACAGGTCCACCTATAATTCACCCCTCCACTTT
CASRRDRSTYNSPLHF
>TRBJ2-1|TRBV6-5|.|.
TGTGCCAGCAGGAGCTCAAGGGGAGCGGGGCAGTTCTTC
CASRSSRGAGQFF
>TRBJ1-1|TRBV7-3|.|.
TGTGCCAGCAGGTACGCAGGGAGAACTGAAGCTTTCTTT
CASRYAGRTEAFF
>TRBJ2-5|TRBV6-4|.|TRBD2
TGTGCCAGCAGTAAAATAGCGGGGGGCCAAGAGACCCAGTACTTC
CASSKIAGGQETQYF
>TRBJ2-3|TRBV5-4|.|.
TGTGCCAGCAGCTTGGACAGGAGGGGCACAGATACGCAGTATTTT
CASSLDRRGTDTQYF
>TRBJ1-5|TRBV9|.|.
TGTGCCAGCAGTTTGGGCGGATCCTCCAGTCAGCCCCAGCATTTT
CASSLGGSSSQPQHF
>TRBJ2-7|TRBV2|.|TRBD1
TGTGCCAGCAGTGAAGGGACAGGGGCCGACGAGCAGTACTTC
CASSEGTGADEQYF
>TRBJ1-2|TRBV19|.|TRBD1
TGTGCCAGTAGCCTTCCCCAAAGGGGAGGGGGCCCACTCTATGGCTACACCTTC
CASSLPQRGGGPLYGYTF
>TRBJ1-1|TRBV28|.|TRBD1
TGTGCCAGCAGTTTGGGCAGGGGGTTTACTGAAGCTTTCTTT
CASSLGRGFTEAFF
>TRBJ2-3|TRBV9|.|TRBD2
TGTGCCATCAGTGTGAGGACTAGCGGGAGGGAAGATACGCAGTATTTT
CAISVRTSGREDTQYF
>TRBJ2-7|TRBV6-5|few|.
TGTGCCATCGGGGGACTGCACTACGAGCAGTACTTC
CAIGGLHYEQYF
>TRBJ1-4|TRBV9|.|.
TGTGCCAGCAGCTTTAGGCGGGGTGAAAAACTGTTTTTT
CASSFRRGEKLFF
>TRBJ2-7|TRBV5-4|once|TRBD1
TGTGCCAGCAGCAAGGGACAGGGACGCAACGAGCAGTACTTC
CASSKGQGRNEQYF
>TRBJ1-3|TRBV25-1|.|TRBD1
TGTGCCAGCAGTAGCCCCTCAACAGGGGTAGGTGGAAACACCATATATTTT
CASSSPSTGVGGNTIYF
>TRBJ2-5|TRBV7-8|.|.
TGTGCCAGCAGCTTAGACAGGCAAGAGACCCAGTACTTC
CASSLDRQETQYF
>TRBJ1-1|TRBV18|few|TRBD1
TGTGCCAGCTCACGGGTTGACAGGGGCACTGAAGCTTTCTTT
CASSRVDRGTEAFF
>TRBJ1-2|TRBV7-9|few|.
TGTGCCAGCAGCAACGATCAGGGATATGGCTACACCTTC
CASSNDQGYGYTF